The TCR beta chain described here comes from a study of STAT3 mutations in large granular lymphocyte leukemia. The study's findings and limits: Variable sampling intervals and differing treatment regimens complicated linking therapy response to TCR clonal burden changes. Every T-LGLL patient had at least one immunodominant TCRbeta clonotype.

Trimming cost V 4 bases and J 0 bases; bases outside gene matches: 2. This CDR3 contains 15 residues. CDR1 LGHNT and CDR2 FRNRAP come from the germline V gene. On this clone itself: Its specificity is not known.

Assay used: immunoSEQ multiplex PCR; TCRdb lists only in-frame clones, some missing. The sample holds some 10,000 clones, 85% seen once. This chain joins TRBV12-5 and TRBJ2-3; TRBD1 agrees at 9 bases. Sequenced sample: peripheral blood mononuclear cells. This TCR was recovered from an elderly man with T-cell large granular lymphocyte leukemia. Some clones in this sample may be carry-over from other donors' samples. The CDR3 is CASGSGTGSTDTQYF. CDR3 DNA sequence: TGTGCTAGTGGTTCCGGGACAGGGAGCACAGATACGCAGTATTTT.